This paragraph reports one T cell receptor beta chain. The antigen is unknown. TCRdb recomputed calls from the 5' RACE reads with MiXCR, one row per CDR3 protein. The data hold approximately 250,000 distinct CDR3 sequences, with about a sixth observed a single time. CDR3 length: 15 amino acids. V shed 5 bases and J 4 bases; nucleotides not matched to a gene: 9. This sample is drawn from a study of T-cell memory formation after mild COVID-19. Study summary: Largely, TCR clusters stayed within a single donor. Findings and limits, study-wide: Cross-reactive memory appears to have joined, as suggested by some responding clones showing up in pre-infection memory.

Sequencing was done on a sample of PBMCs or a T cell subset sorted from them (not recorded which). The sequence was collected from a young man who had mild COVID-19 (a few samples of this study predate the infection). Cell type and time point are not known. The chain is built from TRBV12-3 or TRBV12-4 and TRBJ1-1, with TRBD1 matching 8 bases. CDR3 amino acids: CASSPGTGGRTEAFF. The DNA of the CDR3 is TGTGCCAGCAGTCCTGGGACAGGCGGTCGCACTGAAGCTTTCTTT.